The rows below give T cell receptor beta chains drawn from one sample of a study of blood T cells in healthy people across ages. From the 5' RACE reads, TCRdb called clonotypes with MiXCR, one entry per CDR3 protein. The table lists about 1 million distinct CDR3 sequences, under 45% of them singletons. Sequencing input: blood. These receptors all stem from a woman aged 60-70 years in good health. Both conserved end residues are part of each CDR3. Each record gives: V gene, D gene, J gene, clone size, CDR3 protein, CDR3 DNA. A D gene is named only where the DNA matches it firmly. The listing skips clone size in some rows; elsewhere it reads once, few, many or a size class.

V: TRBV15
D: .
J: TRBJ2-3
size: .
CDR3: CATSLSGPADTQYF
DNA: .

V: TRBV13
D: .
J: TRBJ2-7
size: few
CDR3: CAEIQEPRCEQYF
DNA: TGTGCCGAAATACAGGAACCCCGGTGCGAGCAGTACTTC

V: TRBV9
D: .
J: TRBJ2-5
size: .
CDR3: CASSVGSPSYNEQYF
DNA: TGTGCCAGCAGCGTAGGAAGCCCCTCCTACAATGAGCAGTACTTC

V: TRBV14
D: .
J: TRBJ2-7
size: .
CDR3: CASSQPTVSYEQYF
DNA: TGTGCCAGCAGCCAACCGACAGTCTCCTACGAGCAGTACTTC

V: TRBV5-1
D: TRBD2
J: TRBJ2-1
size: few
CDR3: CASSLAGGGHNEQFF
DNA: TGCGCCAGCAGCTTAGCGGGAGGGGGACACAATGAGCAGTTCTTC

V: TRBV4-1
D: .
J: TRBJ2-3
size: .
CDR3: CASSQDPGPTDTQYF
DNA: TGCGCCAGCAGCCAAGACCCGGGTCCCACAGATACGCAGTATTTT

V: TRBV2
D: TRBD2
J: TRBJ2-7
size: .
CDR3: CASLPGLAGGFPYNEQYF
DNA: TGTGCCAGCCTACCGGGACTAGCGGGAGGCTTTCCCTACAATGAGCAGTACTTC

V: TRBV5-1
D: .
J: TRBJ2-1
size: .
CDR3: CASSLRTNEQFF
DNA: TGCGCCAGCAGCTTGCGTACCAATGAGCAGTTCTTC

V: TRBV7-8
D: TRBD1
J: TRBJ2-3
size: .
CDR3: CASSSGTGLGMVDTQYF
DNA: TGTGCCAGCAGCTCCGGGACAGGCCTGGGAATGGTAGATACGCAGTATTTT

V: TRBV20-1
D: .
J: TRBJ2-5
size: .
CDR3: CSARSLGGRETQYF
DNA: TGCAGTGCTAGAAGTTTGGGGGGCCGAGAGACCCAGTACTTC

V: TRBV7-9
D: .
J: TRBJ2-1
size: .
CDR3: CASSLAPGAHNNEQFF
DNA: TGTGCCAGCAGCTTAGCCCCGGGGGCCCATAACAATGAGCAGTTCTTC

V: TRBV9
D: TRBD2
J: TRBJ2-1
size: .
CDR3: CASSVKAGERNEQFF
DNA: TGTGCCAGCAGCGTGAAAGCGGGGGAGAGGAATGAGCAGTTCTTC

V: TRBV20-1
D: .
J: TRBJ2-7
size: .
CDR3: CSARDDPLVDEQYF
DNA: TGCAGTGCTAGAGACGACCCATTAGTCGACGAGCAGTACTTC

V: TRBV2
D: .
J: TRBJ1-5
size: .
CDR3: CASSEAWGQPQHF
DNA: TGTGCCAGCAGTGAAGCGTGGGGGCAGCCCCAGCATTTT

V: TRBV20-1
D: TRBD2
J: TRBJ2-5
size: few
CDR3: CSASPGTKETQYF
DNA: TGCAGTGCTAGTCCCGGGACTAAAGAGACCCAGTACTTC

V: TRBV12-3/TRBV12-4
D: .
J: TRBJ1-2
size: few
CDR3: CASSLGGLYGYTF
DNA: TGTGCCAGCAGTTTGGGTGGGCTCTATGGCTACACCTTC

V: TRBV27
D: .
J: TRBJ2-1
size: few
CDR3: CASSPPGLKFEQFF
DNA: TGTGCCAGCAGTCCTCCGGGACTCAAATTTGAGCAGTTCTTC

V: TRBV24-1
D: .
J: TRBJ2-6
size: once
CDR3: CATSGGAGANVLTF
DNA: TGTGCCACCAGTGGAGGTGCTGGGGCCAACGTCCTGACTTTC